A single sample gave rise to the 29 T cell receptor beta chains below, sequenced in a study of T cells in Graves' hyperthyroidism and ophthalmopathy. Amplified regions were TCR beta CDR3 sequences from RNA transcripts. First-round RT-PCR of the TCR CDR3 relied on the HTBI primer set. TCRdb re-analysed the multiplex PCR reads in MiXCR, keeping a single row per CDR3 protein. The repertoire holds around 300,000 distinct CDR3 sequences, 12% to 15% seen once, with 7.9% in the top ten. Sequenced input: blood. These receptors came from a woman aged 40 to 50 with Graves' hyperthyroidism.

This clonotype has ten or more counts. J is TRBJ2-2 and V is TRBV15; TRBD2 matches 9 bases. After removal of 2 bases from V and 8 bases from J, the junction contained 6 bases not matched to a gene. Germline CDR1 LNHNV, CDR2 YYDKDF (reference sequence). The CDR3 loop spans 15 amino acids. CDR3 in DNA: TGTGCCACCAGCAGACACAATCTAGCGGGAGGGGAGCTGTTTTTT. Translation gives CATSRHNLAGGELFF.

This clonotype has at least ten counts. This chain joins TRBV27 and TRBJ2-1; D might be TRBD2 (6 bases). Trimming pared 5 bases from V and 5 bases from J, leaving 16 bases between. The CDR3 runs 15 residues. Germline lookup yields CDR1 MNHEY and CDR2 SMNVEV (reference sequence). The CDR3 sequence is CASSPRDFIDNEQFF. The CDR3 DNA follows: TGTGCCAGCAGTCCCCGGGACTTTATTGACAATGAGCAGTTCTTC.

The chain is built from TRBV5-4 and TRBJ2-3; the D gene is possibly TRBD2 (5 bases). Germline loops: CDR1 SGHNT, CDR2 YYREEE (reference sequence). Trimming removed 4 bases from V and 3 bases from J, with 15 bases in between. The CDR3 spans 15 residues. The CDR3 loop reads CASSASGTSTDTQYF. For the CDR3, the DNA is TGTGCCAGCAGCGCGAGCGGTACGTCTACAGATACGCAGTATTTT.

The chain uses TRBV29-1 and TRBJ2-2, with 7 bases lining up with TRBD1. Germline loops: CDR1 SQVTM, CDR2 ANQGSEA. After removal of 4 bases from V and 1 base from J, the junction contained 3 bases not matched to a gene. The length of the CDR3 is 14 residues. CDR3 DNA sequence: TGCAGCGTTGGAGGGACAGTGAACACCGGGGAGCTGTTTTTT. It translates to CSVGGTVNTGELFF.

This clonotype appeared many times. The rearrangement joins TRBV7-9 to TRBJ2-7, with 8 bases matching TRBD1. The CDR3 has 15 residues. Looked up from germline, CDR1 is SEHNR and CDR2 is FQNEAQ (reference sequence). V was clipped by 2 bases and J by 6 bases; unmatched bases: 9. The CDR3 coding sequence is TGTGCCAGCAGCTTACTCGGGACAGGCCAACGCGAGCAGTACTTC. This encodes CASSLLGTGQREQYF. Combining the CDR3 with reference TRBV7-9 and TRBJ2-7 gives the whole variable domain DTGVSQNPRHKITKRGQNVTFRCDPISEHNRLYWYRQTLGQGPEFLTYFQNEAQLEKSRLLSDRFSAERPKGSFSTLEIQRTEQGDSAMYLCASSLLGTGQREQYFGPGTRLTVT.

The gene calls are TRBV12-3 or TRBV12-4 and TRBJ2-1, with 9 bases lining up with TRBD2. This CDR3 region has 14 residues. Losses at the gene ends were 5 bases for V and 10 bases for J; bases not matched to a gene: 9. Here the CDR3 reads CASSPTAGGREQFF. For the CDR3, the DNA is TGTGCCAGCAGTCCTACAGCGGGGGGCAGGGAGCAGTTCTTC.

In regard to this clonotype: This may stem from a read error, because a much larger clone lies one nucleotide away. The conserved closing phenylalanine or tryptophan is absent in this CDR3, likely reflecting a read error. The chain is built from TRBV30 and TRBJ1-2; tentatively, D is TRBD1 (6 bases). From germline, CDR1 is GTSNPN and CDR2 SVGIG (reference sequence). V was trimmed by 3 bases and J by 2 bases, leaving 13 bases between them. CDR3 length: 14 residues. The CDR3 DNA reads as TGTGCCTGGAGAAGGTGGGGGGCCAACTATGGCTACACCATC. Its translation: CAWRRWGANYGYTI.

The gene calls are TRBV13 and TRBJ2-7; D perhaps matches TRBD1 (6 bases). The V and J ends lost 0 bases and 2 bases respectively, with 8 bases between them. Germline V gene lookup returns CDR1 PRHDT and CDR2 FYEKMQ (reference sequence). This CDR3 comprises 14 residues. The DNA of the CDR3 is TGTGCCAGCAGCTTAGGACAGGGCCCCTACGAGCAGTACTTC. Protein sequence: CASSLGQGPYEQYF.

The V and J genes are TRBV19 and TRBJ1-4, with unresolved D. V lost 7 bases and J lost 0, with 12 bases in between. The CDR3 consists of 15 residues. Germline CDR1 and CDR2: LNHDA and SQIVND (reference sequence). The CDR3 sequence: CASTSPQSTNEKLFF. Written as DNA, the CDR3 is TGTGCCAGTACCAGTCCTCAATCAACTAATGAAAAACTGTTTTTT.

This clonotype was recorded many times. The CDR3 region is CASSHITPPETQYF. The CDR3 coding sequence is TGTGCCAGCAGCCATATTACCCCTCCCGAGACCCAGTACTTC. The rearrangement uses TRBV3-1 and TRBJ2-5; D is ambiguous. Germline CDR1 LGHDT, CDR2 YNNKEL (reference sequence). This CDR3 is built from 14 residues. Trimming cost V 3 bases and J 5 bases, with 13 bases left between them.

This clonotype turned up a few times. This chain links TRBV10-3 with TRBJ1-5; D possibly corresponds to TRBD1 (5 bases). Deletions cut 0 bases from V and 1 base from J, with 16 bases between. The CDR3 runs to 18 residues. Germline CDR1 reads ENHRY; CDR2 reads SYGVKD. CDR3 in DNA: TGTGCCATCAGTGAGTCGAGGCAGGGACTAAGCAGCAATCAGCCCCAGCATTTT. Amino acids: CAISESRQGLSSNQPQHF.

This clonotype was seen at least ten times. This CDR3 is CSASRTGRSEAFF. The CDR3 nucleotides are TGCAGTGCTAGCAGGACAGGAAGATCTGAAGCTTTCTTT. This chain connects TRBV20-1 to TRBJ1-1; 7 bases match TRBD1. J gave up 6 bases and V 3 bases, and 7 bases lay outside the gene matches. The CDR3 contains 13 residues. The germline gives CDR1 DFQATT, CDR2 SNEGSKA (reference sequence).

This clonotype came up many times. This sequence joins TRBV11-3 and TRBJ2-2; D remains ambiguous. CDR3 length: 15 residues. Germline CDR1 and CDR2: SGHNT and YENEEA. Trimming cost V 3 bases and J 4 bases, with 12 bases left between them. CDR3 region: CASSFLGRGTGELFF. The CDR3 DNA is TGTGCCAGCAGCTTTCTTGGGCGAGGCACCGGGGAGCTGTTTTTT.

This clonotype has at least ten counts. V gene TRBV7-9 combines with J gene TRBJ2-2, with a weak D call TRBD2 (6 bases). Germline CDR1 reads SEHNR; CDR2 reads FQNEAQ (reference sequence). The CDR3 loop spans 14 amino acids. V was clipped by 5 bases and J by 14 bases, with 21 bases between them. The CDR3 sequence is CASSHWDLSGGLFF. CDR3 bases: TGTGCCAGCAGCCACTGGGACTTGTCCGGGGGACTGTTTTTT.

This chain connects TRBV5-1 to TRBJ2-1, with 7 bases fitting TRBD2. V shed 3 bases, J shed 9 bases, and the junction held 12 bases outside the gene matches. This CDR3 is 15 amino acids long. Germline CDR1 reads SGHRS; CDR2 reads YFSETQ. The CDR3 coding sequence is TGCGCCAGCAGCTCGCGAGCGGGAACGAAGAGTGAGCAGTTCTTC. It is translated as CASSSRAGTKSEQFF.

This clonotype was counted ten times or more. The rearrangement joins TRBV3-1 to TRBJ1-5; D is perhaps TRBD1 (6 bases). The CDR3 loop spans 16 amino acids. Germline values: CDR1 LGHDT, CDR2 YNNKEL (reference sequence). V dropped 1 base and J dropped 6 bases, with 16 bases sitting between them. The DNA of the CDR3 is TGTGCCAGCAGCCAAGGGTCACAGGGCGGGAGTCAGCCCCAGCATTTT. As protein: CASSQGSQGGSQPQHF. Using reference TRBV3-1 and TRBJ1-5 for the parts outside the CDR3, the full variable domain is DTAVSQTPKYLVTQMGNDKSIKCEQNLGHDTMYWYKQDSKKFLKIMFSYNNKELIINETVPNRFSPKSPDKAHLNLHINSLELGDSAVYFCASSQGSQGGSQPQHFGDGTRLSIL.

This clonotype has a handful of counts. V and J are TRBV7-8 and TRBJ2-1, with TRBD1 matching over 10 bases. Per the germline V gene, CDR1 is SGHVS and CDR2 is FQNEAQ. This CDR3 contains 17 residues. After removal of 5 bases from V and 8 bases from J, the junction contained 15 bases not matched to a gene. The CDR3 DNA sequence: TGTGCCAGCAGCACCCGGGACAGGGGCCGACTGTCGGATGAGCAGTTCTTC. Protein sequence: CASSTRDRGRLSDEQFF.

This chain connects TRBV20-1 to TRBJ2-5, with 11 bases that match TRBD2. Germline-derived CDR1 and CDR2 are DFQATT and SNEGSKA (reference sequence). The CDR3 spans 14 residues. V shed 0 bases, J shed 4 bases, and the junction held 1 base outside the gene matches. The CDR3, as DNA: TGCAGTGCTAGAGATCTAGCGGGAGGAGAGACCCAGTACTTC. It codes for CSARDLAGGETQYF.

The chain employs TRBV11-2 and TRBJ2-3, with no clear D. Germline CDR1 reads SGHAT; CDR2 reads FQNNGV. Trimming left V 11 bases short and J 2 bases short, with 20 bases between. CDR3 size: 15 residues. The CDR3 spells CALSLGLQNTDTQYF. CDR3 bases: TGTGCCCTCAGCTTAGGGCTGCAGAACACAGATACGCAGTATTTT.

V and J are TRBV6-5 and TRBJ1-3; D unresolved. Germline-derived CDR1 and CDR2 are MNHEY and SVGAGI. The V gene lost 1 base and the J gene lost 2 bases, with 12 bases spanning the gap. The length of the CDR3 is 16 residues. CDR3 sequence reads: CASSYFDTEPGNTIYF. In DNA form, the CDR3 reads TGTGCCAGCAGTTACTTCGACACCGAACCTGGAAACACCATATATTTT.

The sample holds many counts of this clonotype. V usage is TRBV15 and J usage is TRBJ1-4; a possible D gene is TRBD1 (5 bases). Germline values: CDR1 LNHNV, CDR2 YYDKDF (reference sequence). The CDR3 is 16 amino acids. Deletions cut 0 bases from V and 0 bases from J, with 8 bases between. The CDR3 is CATSRDRGATNEKLFF. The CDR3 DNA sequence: TGTGCCACCAGCAGAGATCGGGGGGCAACTAATGAAAAACTGTTTTTT.

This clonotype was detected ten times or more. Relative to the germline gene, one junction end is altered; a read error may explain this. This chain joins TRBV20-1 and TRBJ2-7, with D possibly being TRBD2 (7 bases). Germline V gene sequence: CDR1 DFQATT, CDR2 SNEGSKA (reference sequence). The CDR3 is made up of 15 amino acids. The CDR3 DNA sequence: TGCAGTGCTCGAGAAAGGGGGGGCTTAAAGTACGAGCAGTACTTC. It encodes CSARERGGLKYEQYF.

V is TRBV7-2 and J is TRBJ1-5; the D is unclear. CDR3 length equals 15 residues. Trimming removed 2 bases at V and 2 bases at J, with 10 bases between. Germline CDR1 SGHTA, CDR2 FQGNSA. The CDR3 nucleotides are TGTGCCAGCAGCTTAAGCTCTCATGGCAATCAGCCCCAGCATTTT. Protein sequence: CASSLSSHGNQPQHF.

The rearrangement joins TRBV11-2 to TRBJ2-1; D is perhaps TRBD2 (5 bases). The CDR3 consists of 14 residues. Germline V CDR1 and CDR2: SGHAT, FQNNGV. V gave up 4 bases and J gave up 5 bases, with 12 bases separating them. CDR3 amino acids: CASSWSGDHNEQFF. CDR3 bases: TGTGCCAGCAGCTGGTCCGGGGATCACAATGAGCAGTTCTTC.

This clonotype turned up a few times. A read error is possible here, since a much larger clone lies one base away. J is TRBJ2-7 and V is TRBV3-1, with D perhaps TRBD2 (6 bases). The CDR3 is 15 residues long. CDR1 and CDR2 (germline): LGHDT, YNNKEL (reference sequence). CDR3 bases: TGTGCCAGCTGCCAAGGTCTTAGCGGAGCCTACGAGCAGTACTTC. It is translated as CASCQGLSGAYEQYF.

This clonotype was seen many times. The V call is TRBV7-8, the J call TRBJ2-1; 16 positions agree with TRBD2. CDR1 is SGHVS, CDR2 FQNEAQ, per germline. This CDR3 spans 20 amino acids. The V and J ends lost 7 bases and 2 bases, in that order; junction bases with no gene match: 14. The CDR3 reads CASTKGIGTSGRAAYNEQFF. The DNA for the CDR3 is TGTGCCAGCACTAAAGGAATAGGGACTAGCGGGAGGGCCGCCTACAATGAGCAGTTCTTC. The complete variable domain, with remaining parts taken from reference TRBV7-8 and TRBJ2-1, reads GAGVSQSPRYKVAKRGQDVALRCDPISGHVSLFWYQQALGQGPEFLTYFQNEAQLDKSGLPSDRFFAERPEGSVSTLKIQRTQQEDSAVYLCASTKGIGTSGRAAYNEQFFGPGTRLTVL.

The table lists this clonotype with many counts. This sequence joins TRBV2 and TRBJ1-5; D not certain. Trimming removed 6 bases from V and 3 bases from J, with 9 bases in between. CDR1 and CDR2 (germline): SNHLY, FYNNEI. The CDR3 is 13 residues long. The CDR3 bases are TGTGCCAGCAGACGGTCGGCCAATCAGCCCCAGCATTTT. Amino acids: CASRRSANQPQHF.

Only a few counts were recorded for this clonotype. The CDR3 is CSALPLTGGGEQFF. In nucleotides, the CDR3 is TGCAGTGCTCTCCCCCTCACGGGAGGTGGTGAGCAGTTCTTC. The V gene is TRBV20-1, the J gene TRBJ2-1; 7 bases match TRBD2. The CDR3 loop spans 14 amino acids. CDR1 is DFQATT, CDR2 SNEGSKA, per germline (reference sequence). V shed 5 bases and J 9 bases; nucleotides not matched to a gene: 13.

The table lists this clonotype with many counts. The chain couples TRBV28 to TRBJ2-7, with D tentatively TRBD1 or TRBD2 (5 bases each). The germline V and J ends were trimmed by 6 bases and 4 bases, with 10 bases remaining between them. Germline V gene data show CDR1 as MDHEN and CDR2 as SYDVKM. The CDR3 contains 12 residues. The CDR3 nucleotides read TGTGCCAGCAGCGTCTGGGGGTACGAGCAGTACTTC. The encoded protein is CASSVWGYEQYF.